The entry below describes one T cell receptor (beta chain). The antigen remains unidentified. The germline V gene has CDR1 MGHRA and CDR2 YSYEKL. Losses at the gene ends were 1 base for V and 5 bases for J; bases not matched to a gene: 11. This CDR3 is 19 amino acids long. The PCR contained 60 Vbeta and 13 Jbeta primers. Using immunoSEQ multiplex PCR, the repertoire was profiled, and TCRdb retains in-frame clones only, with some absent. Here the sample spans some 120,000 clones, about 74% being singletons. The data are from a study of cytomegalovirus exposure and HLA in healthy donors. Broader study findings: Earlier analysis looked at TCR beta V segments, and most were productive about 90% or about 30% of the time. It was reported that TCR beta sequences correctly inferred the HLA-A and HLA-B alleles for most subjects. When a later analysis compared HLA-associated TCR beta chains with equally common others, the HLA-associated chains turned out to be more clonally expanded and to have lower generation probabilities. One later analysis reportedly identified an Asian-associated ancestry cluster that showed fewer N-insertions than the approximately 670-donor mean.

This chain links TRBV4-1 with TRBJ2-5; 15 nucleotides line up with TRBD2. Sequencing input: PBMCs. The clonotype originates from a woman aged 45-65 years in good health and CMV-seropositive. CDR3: CASSQGLSGTSGGRETQYF. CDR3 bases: TGCGCCAGCAGCCAAGGGCTATCCGGGACTAGCGGGGGGCGGGAGACCCAGTACTTC.